This section outlines one T cell receptor beta chain sequence together with its context. Single viable CD3+CD4+CD8-CD45RO+ cells were sorted as the memory CD4+ T cells. The source of the sample is a study of memory CD4+ T cells and cytomegalovirus serostatus. Losses at the gene ends were 3 bases for V and 1 base for J; bases not matched to a gene: 5. Germline-derived CDR1 and CDR2 are SGHRS and YFSETQ. This CDR3 has 17 amino acids. The table came from immunoSEQ multiplex PCR; TCRdb's copy has only in-frame clones and leaves some out. Here the sample spans about 56,000 clones, roughly 87% being singletons.

The sequence was obtained from an adult in good health and CMV-seronegative. Sequencing was done on a sample of memory CD4+ T cells from blood. The chain uses TRBV5-1 and TRBJ2-5, with TRBD2 identical over 14 bases. CDR3 sequence reads: CASSWGLAGAIQETQYF. The CDR3 DNA sequence: TGCGCCAGCAGCTGGGGACTAGCGGGGGCCATCCAAGAGACCCAGTACTTC. Based on the CDR3 plus reference TRBV5-1 and TRBJ2-5, the full variable domain is KAGVTQTPRYLIKTRGQQVTLSCSPISGHRSVSWYQQTPGQGLQFLFEYFSETQRNKGNFPGRFSGRQFSNSRSEMNVSTLELGDSALYLCASSWGLAGAIQETQYFGPGTRLLVL.